The clone carrying this T cell receptor beta chain has more than one count but fewer than ten. Its target is unknown. Unique molecular identifiers tagged individual cDNA molecules. TCRdb reprocessed the 5' RACE reads via MiXCR and lists one record per CDR3 protein. The sample shows 100,000 to 120,000 distinct CDR3 sequences, roughly 12% of them seen only once. This CDR3 region has 16 residues. V dropped 0 bases and J dropped 6; count of bases not matched to a gene: 5. CDR1 and CDR2 from the germline V gene are LGHNA and YNFKEQ. The record originates from a study of early T cells in non-severe SARS-CoV-2 infection. Turning to the study itself: Sequenced material consisted of bulk RNA (from unsorted whole blood), and chains were unpaired.

Study-level results: Missing private and CD4 specificities, VDJdb matching favored anti-spike CD8 responses.

This chain connects TRBV4-2 to TRBJ2-7; 13 nucleotides line up with TRBD2. Sequenced material: whole blood, taken at baseline. This sequence originates from an adult who was a healthcare worker with PCR-confirmed SARS-CoV-2 infection or an uninfected control (not recorded which). The CDR3 nucleotides are TGTGCCAGCAGCCAAGATACAGGGACTAGCGGGACCGAGCAGTACTTC. Encoded protein: CASSQDTGTSGTEQYF.